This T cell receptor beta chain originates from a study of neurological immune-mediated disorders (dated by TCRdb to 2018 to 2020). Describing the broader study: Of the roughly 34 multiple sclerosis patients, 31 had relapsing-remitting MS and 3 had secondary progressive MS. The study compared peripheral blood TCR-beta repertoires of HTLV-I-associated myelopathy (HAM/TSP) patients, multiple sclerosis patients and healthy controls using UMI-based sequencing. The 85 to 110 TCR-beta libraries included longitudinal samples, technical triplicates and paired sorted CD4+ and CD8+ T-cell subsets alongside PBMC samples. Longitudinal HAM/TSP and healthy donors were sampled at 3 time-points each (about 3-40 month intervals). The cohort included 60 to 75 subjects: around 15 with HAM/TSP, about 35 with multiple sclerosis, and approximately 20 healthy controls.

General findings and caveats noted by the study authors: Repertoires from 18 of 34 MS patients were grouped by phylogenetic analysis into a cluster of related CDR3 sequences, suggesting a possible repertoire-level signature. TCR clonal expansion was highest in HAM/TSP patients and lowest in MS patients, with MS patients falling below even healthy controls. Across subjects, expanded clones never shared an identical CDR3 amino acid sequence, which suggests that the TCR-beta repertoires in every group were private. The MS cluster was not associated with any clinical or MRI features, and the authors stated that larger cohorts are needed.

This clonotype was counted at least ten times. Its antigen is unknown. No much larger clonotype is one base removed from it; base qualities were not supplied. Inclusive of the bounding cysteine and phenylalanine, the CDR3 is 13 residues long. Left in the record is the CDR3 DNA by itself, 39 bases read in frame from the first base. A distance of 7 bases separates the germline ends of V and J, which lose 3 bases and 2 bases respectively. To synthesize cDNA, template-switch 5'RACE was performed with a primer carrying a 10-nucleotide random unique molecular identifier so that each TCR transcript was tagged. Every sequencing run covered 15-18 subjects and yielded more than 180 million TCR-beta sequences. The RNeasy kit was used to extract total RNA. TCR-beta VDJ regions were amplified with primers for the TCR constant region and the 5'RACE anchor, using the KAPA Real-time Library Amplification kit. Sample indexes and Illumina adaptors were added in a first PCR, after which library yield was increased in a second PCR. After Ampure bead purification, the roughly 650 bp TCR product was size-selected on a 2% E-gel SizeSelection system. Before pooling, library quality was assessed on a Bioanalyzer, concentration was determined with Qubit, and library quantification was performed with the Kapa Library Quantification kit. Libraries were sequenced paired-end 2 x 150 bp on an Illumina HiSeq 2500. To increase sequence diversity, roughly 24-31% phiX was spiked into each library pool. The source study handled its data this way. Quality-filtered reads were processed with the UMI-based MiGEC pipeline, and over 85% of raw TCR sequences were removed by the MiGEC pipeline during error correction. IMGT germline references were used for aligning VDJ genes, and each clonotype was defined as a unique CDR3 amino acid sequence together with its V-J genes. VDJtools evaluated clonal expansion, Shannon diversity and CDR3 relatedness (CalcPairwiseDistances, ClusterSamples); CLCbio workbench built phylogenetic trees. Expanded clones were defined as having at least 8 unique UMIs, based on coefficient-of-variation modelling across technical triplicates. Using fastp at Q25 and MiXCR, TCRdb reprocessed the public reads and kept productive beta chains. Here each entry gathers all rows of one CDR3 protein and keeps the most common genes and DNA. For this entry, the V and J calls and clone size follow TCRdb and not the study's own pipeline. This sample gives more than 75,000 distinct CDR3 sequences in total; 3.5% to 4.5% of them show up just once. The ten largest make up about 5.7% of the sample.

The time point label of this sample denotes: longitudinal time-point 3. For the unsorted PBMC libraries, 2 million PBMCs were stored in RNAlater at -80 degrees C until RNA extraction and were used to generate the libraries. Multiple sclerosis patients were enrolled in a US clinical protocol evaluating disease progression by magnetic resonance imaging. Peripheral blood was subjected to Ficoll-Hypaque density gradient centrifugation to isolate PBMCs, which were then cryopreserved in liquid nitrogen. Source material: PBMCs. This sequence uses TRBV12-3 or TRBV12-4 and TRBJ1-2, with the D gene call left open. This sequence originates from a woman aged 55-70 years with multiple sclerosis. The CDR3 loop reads CASSLKENYGYTF. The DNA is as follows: TGTGCCAGCAGTTTGAAGGAAAACTATGGCTACACCTTC.